By frequency in the sample, the clone carrying this TCR beta chain is medium-sized. Its specificity is unknown. The source of the sample is a study of T cell responses to AZD1222 COVID-19 vaccine. Findings of the study overall: Reports indicate that nearly half of spike-specific TCRs are directed at unmutated variant regions. In all cases, repertoires were sampled only after the peak T cell response. Just a handful of AZD1222 recipients tested seropositive at baseline.

CDR1 LGHDT and CDR2 YNNKEL come from the germline V gene (reference sequence). V dropped 5 bases and J dropped 2 bases, with 13 bases sitting between them. This CDR3 region has 14 residues. Using immunoSEQ multiplex PCR, the repertoire was profiled, and TCRdb retains in-frame clones only, with some absent. The data show under 150,000 clones, around 89% seen once. The clonotype comes from an adult who received the AZD1222 COVID-19 vaccine. The sequenced sample was peripheral blood, obtained 28 days after the second AZD1222 dose. The chain employs TRBV3-1 (or the pseudogene TRBV3-2) and TRBJ2-7; D not certain. The CDR3 reads CASSESFGAYEQYF. CDR3 DNA: TGTGCCAGCAGCGAGAGCTTTGGGGCCTACGAGCAGTACTTC.